In this sample, the clone carrying this T cell receptor beta chain turned up many times. This sample stems from a study of T cells in Graves' hyperthyroidism and ophthalmopathy. Amplified TCR beta CDR3 regions came from RNA transcripts. A first-round RT-PCR of the TCR CDR3 used the HTBI primer set. TCRdb reprocessed the multiplex PCR reads via MiXCR and lists one record per CDR3 protein. The table records roughly 380,000 distinct CDR3 sequences, 12% to 15% of them present only once. The TCR sequence derives from a woman under 30 with Graves' hyperthyroidism. Sequencing was done on a sample of blood.

The CDR3 spells CSARPPGGGYEQYF. The CDR3 nucleotides read TGCAGTGCTAGACCTCCAGGTGGGGGCTACGAGCAGTACTTC. The J gene is TRBJ2-7, the V gene TRBV20-1; tentatively, D is TRBD1 or TRBD2 (5 bases each). Trimming shortened V by 2 bases and J by 3 bases, and 14 bases separated the two germline ends. CDR3 length: 14 amino acids. The germline V gene has CDR1 DFQATT and CDR2 SNEGSKA (reference sequence).